Below are 20 T cell receptor beta chains sequenced from a single sample in a study of blood T cell repertoires in COVID-19. Measured with immunoSEQ multiplex PCR; TCRdb has only the in-frame clones, and not every one. This table has 200,000 to 250,000 clones, 70% to 90% appearing once. Sample: peripheral blood. These TCRs come from a man aged 55 to 69 with acute or convalescent COVID-19.

This clone was picked up one time. The CDR3 nucleotides read TGTGCCAGCAGCCAAACCACCGGGACTGGGTACGAGCAGTACTTC. Translated: CASSQTTGTGYEQYF. This rearrangement joins TRBV3-1 (or the pseudogene TRBV3-2) to TRBJ2-7; a weak D match, TRBD2 (6 bases). Germline V gene lookup returns CDR1 LGHDT and CDR2 YNNKEL (reference sequence). This CDR3 is 15 amino acids long. V shed 2 bases and J shed 4 bases, with 15 bases lying between them.

CDR3 region: CASRRGEWSNQPQHF. The CDR3 DNA is TGTGCCAGTAGACGGGGGGAGTGGAGCAATCAGCCCCAGCATTTT. The V and J genes are TRBV19 and TRBJ1-5, with a possible D match to TRBD1 (5 bases). V was shortened by 6 bases and J by 1 base, with 13 bases between the two germline ends. Germline values: CDR1 LNHDA, CDR2 SQIVND (reference sequence). This CDR3 is 15 amino acids long.

This clone has more than one count but fewer than ten. This chain connects TRBV7-2 to TRBJ1-5, with D perhaps TRBD1 (6 bases). Trimming took off 1 base at V and 7 bases at J, with 14 bases between the two ends. The CDR3 is made up of 15 amino acids. From germline, CDR1 is SGHTA and CDR2 FQGNSA. CDR3 residues: CASSLDRGGGQPQHF. The DNA of the CDR3 is TGTGCCAGCAGCTTAGATAGAGGGGGAGGGCAGCCCCAGCATTTT. Based on the CDR3 plus reference TRBV7-2 and TRBJ1-5, the full variable domain is GAGVSQSPSNKVTEKGKDVELRCDPISGHTALYWYRQSLGQGLEFLIYFQGNSAPDKSGLPSDRFSAERTGGSVSTLTIQRTQQEDSAVYLCASSLDRGGGQPQHFGDGTRLSIL.

V and J are TRBV4-2 and TRBJ2-7, with 10 bases identical to TRBD1. The CDR3 is 15 residues long. Germline V CDR1 and CDR2: LGHNA, YNFKEQ. After removal of 3 bases from V and 2 bases from J, the junction contained 4 bases not matched to a gene. CDR3 loop: CASSQPGTGAYEQYF. CDR3 nucleotides: TGTGCCAGCAGCCAGCCCGGGACAGGGGCCTACGAGCAGTACTTC.

This clone showed up just a few times. V gene TRBV19 combines with J gene TRBJ1-2; 7 bases are a match to TRBD1. The CDR3 has 13 residues. The germline CDR1 and CDR2 sequences are LNHDA and SQIVND (reference sequence). The junction had 5 bases not matched to a gene; V was cut back by 6 bases and J by 4 bases. The CDR3, as DNA: TGTGCCAGTAGAGAGGGACAGCCCTATGGCTACACCTTC. Its protein product is CASREGQPYGYTF.

The chain uses TRBV5-1 and TRBJ2-5; 8 positions agree with TRBD1. Germline V gene data show CDR1 as SGHRS and CDR2 as YFSETQ. The CDR3 spans 16 residues. V gave up 0 bases and J gave up 3 bases; unmatched junction bases: 7. CDR3 protein: CASSLAQDRVKETQYF. The CDR3 DNA sequence: TGCGCCAGCAGCTTGGCGCAGGACAGGGTTAAAGAGACCCAGTACTTC.

The gene calls are TRBV7-3 and TRBJ1-1, with no clear D. Trimming removed 3 bases from V and 1 base from J, with 9 bases in between. There are 14 residues in the CDR3. Germline V lookup: CDR1 SGHTA, CDR2 FQGTGA. In DNA, the CDR3 is TGTGCCAGCAGCTTGGCCGGGAAGAACACTGAAGCTTTCTTT. It yields the protein CASSLAGKNTEAFF.

This chain joins TRBV27 and TRBJ2-3; D ambiguous. Looked up from germline, CDR1 is MNHEY and CDR2 is SMNVEV (reference sequence). CDR3 length: 14 residues. The V end lost 6 bases, the J end lost 6 bases, and 16 bases lay between the germline ends. The CDR3 region is CASSHSAPFDTQYF. Here the CDR3 DNA reads TGTGCCAGCAGCCACAGTGCCCCGTTTGATACGCAGTATTTT.

The chain recombines TRBV4-2 with TRBJ2-1, with 7 bases fitting TRBD2. This CDR3 region has 18 residues. V gave up 1 base and J gave up 6 bases; unmatched junction bases: 15. The germline V gene has CDR1 LGHNA and CDR2 YNFKEQ. The CDR3 DNA is TGTGCCAGCAGCCAAGCTGGTCGGGGGGAGTTAGGACCCAATGAGCAGTTCTTC. It is translated as CASSQAGRGELGPNEQFF.

The V and J genes are TRBV6-1 and TRBJ2-7, with D perhaps TRBD1 (6 bases). The CDR3 contains 15 residues. The V end was cut by 2 bases, the J end by 6 bases, with 17 bases between. Germline CDR1 reads MNHNS; CDR2 reads SASEGT. CDR3: CASSERGFQASEQYF. The CDR3 nucleotides read TGTGCCAGCAGTGAAAGGGGGTTTCAGGCGAGCGAGCAGTACTTC.

Concerning this clone: The identical CDR3 is also encoded by other nucleotide sequences in the sample. The chain combines TRBV19 with TRBJ1-3, with D tentatively TRBD1 (6 bases). V shed 6 bases and J shed 4 bases, with 13 bases lying between them. Germline V lookup: CDR1 LNHDA, CDR2 SQIVND (reference sequence). The CDR3 consists of 14 residues. The CDR3 sequence is CASSRAGAGNTIYF. CDR3 nucleotide sequence: TGTGCCAGTAGCCGGGCAGGGGCGGGAAACACCATATATTTT. Using reference TRBV19 and TRBJ1-3 for the parts outside the CDR3, the full variable domain is DGGITQSPKYLFRKEGQNVTLSCEQNLNHDAMYWYRQDPGQGLRLIYYSQIVNDFQKGDIAEGYSVSREKKESFPLTVTSAQKNPTAFYLCASSRAGAGNTIYFGEGSWLTVV.

V usage is TRBV7-2 and J usage is TRBJ2-3, with 11 positions matching TRBD2. Per germline, CDR1 SGHTA and CDR2 FQGNSA. The CDR3 spans 17 residues. After removal of 1 base from V and 3 bases from J, the junction contained 6 bases not matched to a gene. This CDR3 reads CASSLGLAGGRTDTQYF. CDR3 bases: TGTGCCAGCAGCTTAGGGCTAGCGGGGGGTAGGACAGATACGCAGTATTTT.

V and J are TRBV7-8 and TRBJ2-3, with 13 positions matching TRBD2. The CDR3 loop spans 17 amino acids. The germline CDR1 and CDR2 sequences are SGHVS and FQNEAQ. After removal of 0 bases from V and 0 bases from J, the junction contained 0 bases not matched to a gene. The CDR3 sequence is CASSLALAGGSTDTQYF. The CDR3 DNA sequence: TGTGCCAGCAGCTTAGCACTAGCGGGGGGGAGCACAGATACGCAGTATTTT.

The rearrangement links TRBV11-2 to TRBJ2-7; D not certain. This CDR3 has 16 residues. Germline assignment: CDR1 SGHAT and CDR2 FQNNGV. V lost 5 bases, J lost 1 base, and 18 bases lay in between. This CDR3 reads CASSPPGGSESYEQYF. The CDR3 DNA reads as TGTGCCAGCAGCCCCCCGGGTGGCAGCGAGTCCTACGAGCAGTACTTC. Full variable domain (missing parts from reference TRBV11-2 and TRBJ2-7): EAGVAQSPRYKIIEKRQSVAFWCNPISGHATLYWYQQILGQGPKLLIQFQNNGVVDDSQLPKDRFSAERLKGVDSTLKIQPAKLEDSAVYLCASSPPGGSESYEQYFGPGTRLTVT.

The V call is TRBV6-2 or TRBV6-3, the J call TRBJ1-3, with a tentative D call TRBD1 (5 bases). Trimming pared 2 bases from V and 4 bases from J, leaving 12 bases between. CDR1 and CDR2 from the germline V gene are MNHEY and SVGEGT. The CDR3 sequence is 15 residues long. The CDR3 coding sequence is TGTGCCAGCAGTTACGATGGGGCAACGGGAAACACCATATATTTT. Protein sequence: CASSYDGATGNTIYF.

This chain joins TRBV10-3 and TRBJ2-7, with D possibly being TRBD1 (5 bases). The CDR3 runs 13 residues. V lost 6 bases and J 0 bases, leaving 9 bases between the germline ends. CDR1 ENHRY and CDR2 SYGVKD come from the germline V gene. The CDR3 nucleotides read TGTGCCATCAGCCTAGGGGCCTCCTACGAGCAGTACTTC. It translates to CAISLGASYEQYF.

The chain is built from TRBV5-6 and TRBJ2-3; possibly TRBD2 for D (6 bases). The V end was cut by 4 bases, the J end by 2 bases, with 14 bases between. The CDR3 sequence is 15 residues long. Germline loops: CDR1 SGHDT, CDR2 YYEEEE. CDR3 DNA sequence: TGTGCCAGCAGCCCGGGCGGGACTGCCACAGATACGCAGTATTTT. Its protein is CASSPGGTATDTQYF.

This CDR3 reads CASSLTSRGSTDTQYF. CDR3 bases: TGTGCCAGCAGCTTAACGTCGCGGGGGAGCACAGATACGCAGTATTTT. The V and J genes are TRBV7-3 and TRBJ2-3, with TRBD2 matching over 7 bases. Unmatched junction bases numbered 3, after V lost 0 bases and J lost 0 bases. The CDR3 totals 16 residues. CDR1 SGHTA and CDR2 FQGTGA come from the germline V gene.

The gene calls are TRBV13 and TRBJ2-1, with TRBD2 matching over 13 bases. J gave up 9 bases and V 5 bases, and 7 bases lay outside the gene matches. The CDR3 is made up of 15 amino acids. Looked up from germline, CDR1 is PRHDT and CDR2 is FYEKMQ (reference sequence). The chain's CDR3 is CASSPTSGGRGEQFF. The CDR3 coding sequence is TGTGCCAGCAGCCCGACTAGCGGGGGGCGGGGTGAGCAGTTCTTC.

The chain recombines TRBV2 with TRBJ1-5; a weak D match, TRBD1 (5 bases). The CDR3 has 13 amino acids. V lost 7 bases and J lost 6, with 13 bases in between. The germline V gene encodes CDR1 SNHLY and CDR2 FYNNEI. The CDR3 nucleotides read TGTGCCAGCACCCTTCAGGGAGGTCAGCCCCAGCATTTT. Translated, it gives CASTLQGGQPQHF.